This TCR beta chain was found in a study of blood T cell repertoires in COVID-19. About the study: Both acute and convalescent COVID-19 samples were obtained from the United States, Italy and Spain. PBMCs, B-cell-depleted T cells, or T cells provided the cDNA or gDNA that made up the material.

Per the study methods: It was from reference gene primer amplification that nucleated cell counts were estimated. The method was immunoSEQ multiplex PCR; TCRdb's version includes in-frame clones alone and lacks a portion of them. D and trimming were read from the DNA, whereas the V and J calls and clone size are those reported in that table. The table lists approximately 470,000 clones, around 85% of them singletons. The material sequenced was peripheral blood. The clonotype comes from a human donor in a cohort sampled during active COVID-19.

CDR3 amino acids: CASKGQGAKLINYGYTF. The CDR3 DNA reads as TGTGCCAGCAAAGGACAGGGGGCGAAGTTAATTAACTATGGCTACACCTTC. V usage is TRBV2 and J usage is TRBJ1-2; 11 bases align to TRBD1. CDR1 and CDR2 (germline): SNHLY, FYNNEI. This CDR3 region has 17 residues. V was clipped by 7 bases and J by 1 base; unmatched bases: 11.